This T cell receptor beta chain is drawn from a study of blood T cell repertoires in COVID-19. The method was immunoSEQ multiplex PCR; TCRdb's version includes in-frame clones alone and lacks a portion of them. The repertoire has more than 200,000 clones, roughly 88% of them found once; the top ten carry 25% to 35%. CDR1 is LNHDA, CDR2 SQIVND, per germline (reference sequence). J was trimmed by 1 base and V by 2 bases; bases with no gene match: 5. The CDR3 totals 17 residues. The TCR was taken from a man aged 40-49 years with acute or convalescent COVID-19. Specimen: peripheral blood. The V call is TRBV19, the J call TRBJ2-6; 7 bases map to TRBD1. CDR3 loop: CASSITGVGSGANVLTF. CDR3 nucleotides: TGTGCCAGTAGTATAACAGGGGTGGGTTCTGGGGCCAACGTCCTGACTTTC. Full variable domain (missing parts from reference TRBV19 and TRBJ2-6): DGGITQSPKYLFRKEGQNVTLSCEQNLNHDAMYWYRQDPGQGLRLIYYSQIVNDFQKGDIAEGYSVSREKKESFPLTVTSAQKNPTAFYLCASSITGVGSGANVLTFGAGSRLTVL.